The rows below give T cell receptor beta chains drawn from one sample of a study of OX40 agonist ivuxolimab in advanced cancers. Data came from immunoSEQ multiplex PCR; TCRdb stores just in-frame clones and leaves some out. Found here are more than 100,000 clones, 80% to 90% of them singletons; the top ten hold approximately 0.55%. The source material was CD4+ or CD8+ T cells sorted from blood, sampled in a trial of the OX40 agonist ivuxolimab. The receptors come from an adult with an advanced solid tumor such as melanoma, head and neck, liver or kidney cancer. CDR3s include the opening cysteine and the closing phenylalanine or tryptophan. The D gene is left open where the match is weak. Size values are once, few and many counts, or a class for expanded clones, and some rows have none.

j_gene,abundance,d_gene,v_gene,CDR3nt,CDR3aa
TRBJ2-7,few,TRBD1,TRBV6-1,TGTGCCAGCGACAGGGCGGTTCGGGAGCAGTACTTC,CASDRAVREQYF
TRBJ2-5,.,TRBD2,TRBV11-2,TGTGCCAGCAGCCCCGGGGGGGCGGGAGAGACCCAGTACTTC,CASSPGGAGETQYF
TRBJ2-1,.,.,TRBV10-3,TGTGCCATCAGTGATGGGGGGGGGCTGAGTGAGCAGTTCTTC,CAISDGGGLSEQFF
TRBJ1-2,.,TRBD1,TRBV2,TGTGCCAGCACAGAACAGGGGGCGCGCTATGGCTACACCTTC,CASTEQGARYGYTF
TRBJ1-2,.,.,TRBV28,TGTGCCGCCAAAGGGTACTATGGCTACACCTTC,CAAKGYYGYTF
TRBJ2-1,.,.,TRBV18,TGTGCCAGCTCACCACCGGGCGGATTGACGGGGCAGTTCTTC,CASSPPGGLTGQFF
TRBJ1-1,.,.,TRBV9,TGTGCCAGCAGCGTCGGGGCTAAGAACACTGAAGCTTTCTTT,CASSVGAKNTEAFF
TRBJ2-2,.,.,TRBV6-4,TGTGCCAGCAGTGTTCAGGATACCGGGGAGCTGTTTTTT,CASSVQDTGELFF
TRBJ2-7,.,.,TRBV19,TGTGCCAGTAGTATACTGGGTGGGGAATCCTCCTACGAGCAGTACTTC,CASSILGGESSYEQYF
TRBJ2-1,once,TRBD2,TRBV5-1,TGCGCCAGCAGCTTGGTGGGGAGCGGGGGGACCTACAATGAGCAGTTCTTC,CASSLVGSGGTYNEQFF
TRBJ1-6,.,.,TRBV19,TGTGCCAGTAGGCCAGGCCAGGGGCCACCCCTCCACTTT,CASRPGQGPPLHF
TRBJ2-7,.,.,TRBV6-5,TGTGCCAGCAGTTACTCGCTGGGGCCTGGTTACGAGCAGTACTTC,CASSYSLGPGYEQYF
TRBJ1-2,.,.,TRBV30,TGTGCCTGGAGGACCACAGGTACTTCTAGCGGCTACACCTTC,CAWRTTGTSSGYTF
TRBJ2-5,.,.,TRBV5-1,TGCGCCAGCAGCACCCAGGGAGGCCAAGAGACCCAGTACTTC,CASSTQGGQETQYF
TRBJ2-7,.,TRBD1,TRBV5-1,TGCGCCAGCAGCTTGGCACCCCAGGGACAGGGCTACGAGCAGTACTTC,CASSLAPQGQGYEQYF
TRBJ1-2,.,.,TRBV7-2,TGTGCCAGCAGCTTAGGGGGCCTGGGTGGCTATGGCTACACCTTC,CASSLGGLGGYGYTF
TRBJ2-5,.,TRBD1,TRBV4-3,TGCGCCAGCAGCTCCTCCTCCGGGACAGTCCAGTACTTC,CASSSSSGTVQYF
TRBJ1-4,.,TRBD1,TRBV11-2,TGTGCCAGCAGCCCACGACAGGGATCTCATGAAAAACTGTTTTTT,CASSPRQGSHEKLFF
TRBJ1-2,.,TRBD1,TRBV7-2,TGTGCCAGCAGCTTAGGAGATTTGATGGGACAGGGGGTATCAAGTGGCTACACCTTC,CASSLGDLMGQGVSSGYTF
TRBJ2-1,.,.,TRBV7-9,.,CASSLVLRAREQFF
TRBJ1-4,.,.,TRBV2,TGTGCCAGCAGTGACCGTACCGGGCGGACTAATGAAAAACTGTTTTTT,CASSDRTGRTNEKLFF
TRBJ2-1,.,TRBD2,TRBV19,TGTGCCAGTAGTATCTACGGGGGGGCTTTGCGTCATGTAAATGAGCAGTTCTTC,CASSIYGGALRHVNEQFF